This T cell receptor beta chain stems from a study of vaccination effects on CD4 cells after COVID-19. Overall study context: Expansion of antigen-specific CD4+ T cells with viral peptide pools was carried out by the ViraFEST assay before sequencing. The study, taken as a whole, reports: Few convalescent patients, and no early post-infection timepoints, were available to the study. The study found marked clonal contraction of infection- and vaccine-induced clones late after vaccination.

This table comes from immunoSEQ multiplex PCR, and its TCRdb copy is limited to in-frame clones, with some not included. The repertoire has tens of thousands of clones, 55% to 80% of them found once; the top ten carry 4.2%. A remark on this clone: Its target is unknown.

CD4+ T cell isolation took place after less than 13 days of culture. Prior SARS-CoV-2 infection was absent in the vaccine recipients, as shown by negative nucleocapsid antibodies. The germline V gene has CDR1 MDHEN and CDR2 SYDVKM. The length of the CDR3 is 14 residues. V lost 5 bases and J lost 7, with 14 bases in between. The V and J genes are TRBV28 and TRBJ1-4; tentatively, D is TRBD1 (5 bases). This clonotype was obtained from a human donor who received a COVID-19 vaccine. The sample in question was CD4+ T cells from PBMCs cultured without peptide, obtained before COVID-19 vaccination. The CDR3 DNA reads TGTGCCAGCAGTACGCCGGGACGAACTGAAAAACTGTTTTTT. Translating gives CASSTPGRTEKLFF.